Sequencing of this T cell receptor beta chain was carried out in a study of T cell repertoires in cytomegalovirus infection. This clonotype was found a few times. This CDR3 is built from 12 residues. The germline gives CDR1 DFQATT, CDR2 SNEGSKA (reference sequence). V shed 4 bases and J 5 bases; nucleotides not matched to a gene: 3. TCRdb fed the reads into MiXCR, producing one record per CDR3 protein. The table lists some 180,000 distinct CDR3 sequences, 17% of them singletons. This TCR was sampled from a human donor in good health (CMV status not recorded). Some clones in this sample may be carry-over from other donors' samples. The V and J genes are TRBV20-1 and TRBJ2-7; 9 positions match TRBD1. The sample consisted of CD8+ T cells from PBMCs. The CDR3 is CSAIGTGNEQYF. The CDR3 DNA is TGCAGTGCTATAGGGACAGGGAACGAGCAGTACTTC.